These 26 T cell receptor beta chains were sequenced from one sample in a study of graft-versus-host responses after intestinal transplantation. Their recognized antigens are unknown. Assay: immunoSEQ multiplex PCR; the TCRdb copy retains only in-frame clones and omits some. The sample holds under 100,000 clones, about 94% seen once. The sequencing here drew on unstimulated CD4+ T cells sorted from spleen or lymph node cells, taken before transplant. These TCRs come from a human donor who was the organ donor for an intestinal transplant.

The CDR3 region has the DNA TGTGCCAGCAGCCCGCGGACAAACTACGAGCAGTACTTC. This encodes CASSPRTNYEQYF. This chain links TRBV11-2 with TRBJ2-7; possible D gene TRBD1, 5 bases. The CDR3 length is 13 residues. V lost 5 bases and J lost 3, with 11 bases in between. From germline, CDR1 is SGHAT and CDR2 FQNNGV.

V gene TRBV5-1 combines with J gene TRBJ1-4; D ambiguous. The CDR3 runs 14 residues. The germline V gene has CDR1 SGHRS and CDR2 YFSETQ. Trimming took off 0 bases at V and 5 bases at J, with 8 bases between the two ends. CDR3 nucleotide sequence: TGCGCCAGCAGCTTGGGGCAGAGAAATGAAAAACTGTTTTTT. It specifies CASSLGQRNEKLFF.

CDR3 nucleotide sequence: TGTGCCAGCAGCGAGGCTGAGAACTATGGCTACACCTTC. This sequence encodes CASSEAENYGYTF. The chain is built from TRBV5-4 and TRBJ1-2; D not certain. V was cut by 4 bases and J by 2 bases, with 9 bases left in between. The length of the CDR3 is 13 residues. Germline V CDR1 and CDR2: SGHNT, YYREEE (reference sequence).

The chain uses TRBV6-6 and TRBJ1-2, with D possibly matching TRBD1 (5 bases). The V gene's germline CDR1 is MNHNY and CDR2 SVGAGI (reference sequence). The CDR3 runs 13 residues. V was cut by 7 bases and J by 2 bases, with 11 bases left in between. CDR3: CASTARGNYGYTF. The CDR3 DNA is TGTGCCAGCACGGCTAGGGGAAACTATGGCTACACCTTC.

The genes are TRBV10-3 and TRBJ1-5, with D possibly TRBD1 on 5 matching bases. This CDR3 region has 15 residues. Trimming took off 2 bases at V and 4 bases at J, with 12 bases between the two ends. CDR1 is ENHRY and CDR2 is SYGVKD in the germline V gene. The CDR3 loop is CAISEGGTQNQPQHF. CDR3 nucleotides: TGTGCCATCAGTGAGGGGGGAACCCAAAATCAGCCCCAGCATTTT.

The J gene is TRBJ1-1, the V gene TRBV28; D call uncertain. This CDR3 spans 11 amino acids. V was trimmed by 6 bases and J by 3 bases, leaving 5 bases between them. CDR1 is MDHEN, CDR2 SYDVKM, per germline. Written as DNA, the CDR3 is TGTGCCAGCAGGGTAGACACTGAAGCTTTCTTT. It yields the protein CASRVDTEAFF.

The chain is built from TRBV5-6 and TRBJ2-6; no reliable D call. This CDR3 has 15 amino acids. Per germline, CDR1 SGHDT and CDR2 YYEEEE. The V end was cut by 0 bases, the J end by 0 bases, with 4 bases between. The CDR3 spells CASSLAGSGANVLTF. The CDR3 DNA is TGTGCCAGCAGCTTGGCGGGCTCTGGGGCCAACGTCCTGACTTTC.

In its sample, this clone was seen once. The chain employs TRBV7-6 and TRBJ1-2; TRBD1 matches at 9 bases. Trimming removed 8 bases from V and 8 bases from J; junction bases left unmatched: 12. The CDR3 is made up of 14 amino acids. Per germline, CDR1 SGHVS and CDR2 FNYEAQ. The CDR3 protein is CASGETGGARGYTF. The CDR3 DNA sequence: TGTGCCAGCGGGGAAACAGGGGGCGCGAGGGGCTACACCTTC.

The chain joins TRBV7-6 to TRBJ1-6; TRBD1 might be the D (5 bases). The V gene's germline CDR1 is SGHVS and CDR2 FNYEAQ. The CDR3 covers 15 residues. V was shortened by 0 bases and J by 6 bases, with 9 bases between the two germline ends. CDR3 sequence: CASSLAPTVNSPLHF. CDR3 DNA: TGTGCCAGCAGCTTAGCGCCGACAGTTAATTCACCCCTCCACTTT.

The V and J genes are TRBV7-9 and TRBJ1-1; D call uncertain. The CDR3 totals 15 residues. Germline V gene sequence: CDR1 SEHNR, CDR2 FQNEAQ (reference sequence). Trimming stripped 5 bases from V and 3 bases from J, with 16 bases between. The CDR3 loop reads CASSLSSNEDTEAFF. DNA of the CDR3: TGTGCCAGCAGCCTGTCCAGTAACGAGGACACTGAAGCTTTCTTT.

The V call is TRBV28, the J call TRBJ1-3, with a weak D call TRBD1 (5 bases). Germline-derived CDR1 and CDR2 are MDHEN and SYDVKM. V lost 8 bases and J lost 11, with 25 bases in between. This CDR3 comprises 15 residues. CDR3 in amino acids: CASARPQGPRVPIYF. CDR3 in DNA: TGTGCCAGCGCTCGTCCACAAGGACCCAGGGTCCCCATATATTTT.

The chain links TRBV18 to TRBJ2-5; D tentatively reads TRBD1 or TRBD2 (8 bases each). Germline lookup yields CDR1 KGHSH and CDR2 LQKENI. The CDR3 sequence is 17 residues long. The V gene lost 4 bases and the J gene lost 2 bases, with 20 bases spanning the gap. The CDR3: CASSLTGASGLQETQYF. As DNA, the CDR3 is TGTGCCAGCTCACTGACAGGGGCTAGCGGGTTACAAGAGACCCAGTACTTC.

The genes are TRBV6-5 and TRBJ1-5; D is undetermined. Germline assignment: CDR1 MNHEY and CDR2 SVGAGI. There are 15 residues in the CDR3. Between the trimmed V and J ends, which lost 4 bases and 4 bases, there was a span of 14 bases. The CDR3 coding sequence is TGTGCCAGCAGTTTCCGGACCGGTCCTAATCAGCCCCAGCATTTT. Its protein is CASSFRTGPNQPQHF.

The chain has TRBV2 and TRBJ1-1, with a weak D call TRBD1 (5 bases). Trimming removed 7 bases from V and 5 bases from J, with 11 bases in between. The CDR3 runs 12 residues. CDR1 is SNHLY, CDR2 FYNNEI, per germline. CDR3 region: CASTEGRTEAFF. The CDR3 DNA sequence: TGTGCCAGCACGGAGGGACGGACTGAAGCTTTCTTT.

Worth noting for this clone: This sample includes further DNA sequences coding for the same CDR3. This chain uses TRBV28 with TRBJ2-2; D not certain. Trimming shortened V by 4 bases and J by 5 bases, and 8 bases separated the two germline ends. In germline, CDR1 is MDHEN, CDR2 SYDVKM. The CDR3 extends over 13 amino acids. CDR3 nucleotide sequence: TGTGCCAGCAGTTATACGGGTACCGGGGAGCTGTTTTTT. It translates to CASSYTGTGELFF.

This CDR3 reads CASSLNLPASYNEQFF. The CDR3 DNA is TGTGCCAGCAGCTTGAATCTTCCAGCCTCCTACAATGAGCAGTTCTTC. This chain joins TRBV5-5 and TRBJ2-1; D is undetermined. The CDR3 length is 16 residues. In germline, CDR1 is SGHKS, CDR2 YYEKEE (reference sequence). Trimming left V 1 base short and J 0 bases short, with 11 bases between.

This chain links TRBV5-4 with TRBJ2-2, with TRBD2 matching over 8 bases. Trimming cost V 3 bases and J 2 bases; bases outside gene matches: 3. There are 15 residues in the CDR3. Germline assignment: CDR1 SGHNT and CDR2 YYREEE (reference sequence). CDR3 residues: CASSWSGSNTGELFF. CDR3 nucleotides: TGTGCCAGCAGCTGGAGCGGGAGCAACACCGGGGAGCTGTTTTTT. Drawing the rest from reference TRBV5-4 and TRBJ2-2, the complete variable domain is ETGVTQSPTHLIKTRGQQVTLRCSSQSGHNTVSWYQQALGQGPQFIFQYYREEENGRGNFPPRFSGLQFPNYSSELNVNALELDDSALYLCASSWSGSNTGELFFGEGSRLTVL.

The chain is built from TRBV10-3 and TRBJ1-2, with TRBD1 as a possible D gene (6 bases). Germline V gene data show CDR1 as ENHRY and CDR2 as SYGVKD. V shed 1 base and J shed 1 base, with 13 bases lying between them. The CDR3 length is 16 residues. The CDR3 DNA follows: TGTGCCATCAGTGAGTTGATGACAGGAAATAACTATGGCTACACCTTC. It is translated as CAISELMTGNNYGYTF.

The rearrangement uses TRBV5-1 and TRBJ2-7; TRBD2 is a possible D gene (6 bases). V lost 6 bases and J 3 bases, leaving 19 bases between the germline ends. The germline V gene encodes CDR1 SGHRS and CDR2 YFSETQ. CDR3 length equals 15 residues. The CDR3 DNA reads TGCGCCAGCAAGGGAGGTATAACCATTCTCTACGAGCAGTACTTC. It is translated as CASKGGITILYEQYF.

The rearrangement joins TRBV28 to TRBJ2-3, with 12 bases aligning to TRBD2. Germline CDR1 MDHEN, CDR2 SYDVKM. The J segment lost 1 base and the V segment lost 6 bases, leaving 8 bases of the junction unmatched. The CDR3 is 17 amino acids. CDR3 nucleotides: TGTGCCAGCAGGCCTAGCGGGGGGGCCTCTCGCACAGATACGCAGTATTTT. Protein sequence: CASRPSGGASRTDTQYF. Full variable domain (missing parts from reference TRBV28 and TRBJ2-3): DVKVTQSSRYLVKRTGEKVFLECVQDMDHENMFWYRQDPGLGLRLIYFSYDVKMKEKGDIPEGYSVSREKKERFSLILESASTNQTSMYLCASRPSGGASRTDTQYFGPGTRLTVL.

CDR3 sequence (DNA): TGTGCCAGCAGCTTACAGGGAGCCGAAAAACTGTTTTTT. It specifies CASSLQGAEKLFF. The chain recombines TRBV5-4 with TRBJ1-4, with D tentatively TRBD1 (6 bases). Trimming removed 2 bases from V and 8 bases from J, with 10 bases in between. The CDR3 extends over 13 amino acids. Germline lookup yields CDR1 SGHNT and CDR2 YYREEE (reference sequence).

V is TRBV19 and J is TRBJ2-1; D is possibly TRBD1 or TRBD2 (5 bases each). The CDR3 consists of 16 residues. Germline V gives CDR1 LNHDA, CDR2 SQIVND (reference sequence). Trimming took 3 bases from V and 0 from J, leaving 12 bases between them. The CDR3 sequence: CASSIGWGSSYNEQFF. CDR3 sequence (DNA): TGTGCCAGTAGTATTGGGTGGGGGAGCTCCTACAATGAGCAGTTCTTC.

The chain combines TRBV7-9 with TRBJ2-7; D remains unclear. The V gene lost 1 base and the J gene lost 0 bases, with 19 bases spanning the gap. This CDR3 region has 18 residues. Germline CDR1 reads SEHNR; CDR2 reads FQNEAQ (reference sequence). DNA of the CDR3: TGTGCCAGCAGCTTAGGGGCCTTCCGTGTGCCCCTCTCCTACGAGCAGTACTTC. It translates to CASSLGAFRVPLSYEQYF.

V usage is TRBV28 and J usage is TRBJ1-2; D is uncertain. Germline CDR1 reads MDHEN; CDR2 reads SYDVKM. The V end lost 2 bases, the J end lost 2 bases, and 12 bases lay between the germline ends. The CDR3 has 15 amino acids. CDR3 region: CASSLRIRGNYGYTF. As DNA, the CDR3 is TGTGCCAGCAGTTTAAGGATCCGGGGAAACTATGGCTACACCTTC.

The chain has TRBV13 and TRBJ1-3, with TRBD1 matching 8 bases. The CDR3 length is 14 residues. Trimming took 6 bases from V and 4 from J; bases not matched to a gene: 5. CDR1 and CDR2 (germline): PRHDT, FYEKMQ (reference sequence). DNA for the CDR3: TGTGCCAGCAGTCTCAACAGGGGGGGAAACACCATATATTTT. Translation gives CASSLNRGGNTIYF. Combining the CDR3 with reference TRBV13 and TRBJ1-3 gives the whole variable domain AAGVIQSPRHLIKEKRETATLKCYPIPRHDTVYWYQQGPGQDPQFLISFYEKMQSDKGSIPDRFSAQQFSDYHSELNMSSLELGDSALYFCASSLNRGGNTIYFGEGSWLTVV.

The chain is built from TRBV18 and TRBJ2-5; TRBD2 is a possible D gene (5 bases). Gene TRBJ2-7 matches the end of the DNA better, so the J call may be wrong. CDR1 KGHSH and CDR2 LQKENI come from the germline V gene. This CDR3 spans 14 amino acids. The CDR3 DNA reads TGTGCCAGCTCACAACTACTAGATGCCTACGAGCAGTACTTC. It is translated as CASSQLLDAYEQYF.